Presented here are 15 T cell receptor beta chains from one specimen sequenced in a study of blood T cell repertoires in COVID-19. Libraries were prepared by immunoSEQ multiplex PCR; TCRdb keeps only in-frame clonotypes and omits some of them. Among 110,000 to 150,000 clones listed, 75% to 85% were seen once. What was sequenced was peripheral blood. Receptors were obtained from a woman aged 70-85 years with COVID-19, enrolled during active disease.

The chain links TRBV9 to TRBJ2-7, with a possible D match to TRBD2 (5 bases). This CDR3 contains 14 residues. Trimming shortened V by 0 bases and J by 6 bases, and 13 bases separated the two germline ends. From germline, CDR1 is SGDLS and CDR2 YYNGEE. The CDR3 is CASSVVPEAGEQYF. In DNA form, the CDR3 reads TGTGCCAGCAGCGTAGTACCTGAGGCGGGCGAGCAGTACTTC.

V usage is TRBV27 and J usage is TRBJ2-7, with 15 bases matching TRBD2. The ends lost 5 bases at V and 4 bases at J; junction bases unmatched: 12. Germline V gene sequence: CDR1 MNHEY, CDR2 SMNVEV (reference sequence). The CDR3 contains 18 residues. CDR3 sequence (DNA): TGTGCCAGCAGTCAAGGACTAGCGGGGGGGCTATCGACTTACGAGCAGTACTTC. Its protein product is CASSQGLAGGLSTYEQYF.

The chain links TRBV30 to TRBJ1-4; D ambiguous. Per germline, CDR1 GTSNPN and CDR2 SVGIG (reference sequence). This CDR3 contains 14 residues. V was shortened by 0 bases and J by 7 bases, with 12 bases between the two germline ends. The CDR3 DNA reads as TGTGCCTGGAGTGTCGGGAGGGCCGGTGAAAAACTGTTTTTT. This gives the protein CAWSVGRAGEKLFF.

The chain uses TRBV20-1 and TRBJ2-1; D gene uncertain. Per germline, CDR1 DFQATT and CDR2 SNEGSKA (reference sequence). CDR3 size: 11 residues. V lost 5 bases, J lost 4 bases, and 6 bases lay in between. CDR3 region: CSAFLYNEQFF. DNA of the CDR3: TGCAGTGCTTTCCTATACAATGAGCAGTTCTTC.

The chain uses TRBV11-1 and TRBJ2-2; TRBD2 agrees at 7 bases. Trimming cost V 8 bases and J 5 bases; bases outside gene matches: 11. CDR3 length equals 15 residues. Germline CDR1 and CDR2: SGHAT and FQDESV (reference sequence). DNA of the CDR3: TGTGCCAGCGAGATGGCTAGCGGCCTAACCGGGGAGCTGTTTTTT. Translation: CASEMASGLTGELFF.

The CDR3 DNA reads TGCAGCGTCGGGACAGGGGCTCGGGAGACCCAGTACTTC. Encoded protein: CSVGTGARETQYF. V and J are TRBV29-1 and TRBJ2-5, with 10 bases lining up with TRBD1. Germline-derived CDR1 and CDR2 are SQVTM and ANQGSEA. The CDR3 runs to 13 residues. Trimming cost V 6 bases and J 5 bases; bases outside gene matches: 6.

The CDR3 region is CASSPLSGGRDTQYF. The DNA for the CDR3 is TGTGCCAGCAGCCCCCTCAGCGGGGGAAGAGATACGCAGTATTTT. V gene TRBV7-9 combines with J gene TRBJ2-3, with TRBD2 matching over 8 bases. The germline CDR1 and CDR2 sequences are SEHNR and FQNEAQ (reference sequence). The junction had 9 bases not matched to a gene; V was cut back by 5 bases and J by 5 bases. The CDR3 is 15 residues long.

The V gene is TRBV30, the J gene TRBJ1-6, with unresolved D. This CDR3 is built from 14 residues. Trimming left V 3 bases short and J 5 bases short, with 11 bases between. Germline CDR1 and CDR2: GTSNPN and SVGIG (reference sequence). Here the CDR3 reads CAWSERVHNSPLHF. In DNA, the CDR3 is TGTGCCTGGAGCGAGCGGGTTCATAATTCACCCCTCCACTTT.

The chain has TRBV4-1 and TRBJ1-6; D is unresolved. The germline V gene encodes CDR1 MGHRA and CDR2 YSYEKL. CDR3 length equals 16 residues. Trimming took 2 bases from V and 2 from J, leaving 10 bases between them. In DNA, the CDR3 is TGCGCCAGCAGCCAAACCAGGAACACCTATAATTCACCCCTCCACTTT. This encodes CASSQTRNTYNSPLHF.

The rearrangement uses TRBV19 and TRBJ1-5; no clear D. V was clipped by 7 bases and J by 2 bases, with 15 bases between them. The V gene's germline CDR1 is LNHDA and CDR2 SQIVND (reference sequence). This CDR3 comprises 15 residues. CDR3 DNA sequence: TGTGCCAGTACCCTCGGGGTTCTGGGCAATCAGCCCCAGCATTTT. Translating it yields CASTLGVLGNQPQHF.

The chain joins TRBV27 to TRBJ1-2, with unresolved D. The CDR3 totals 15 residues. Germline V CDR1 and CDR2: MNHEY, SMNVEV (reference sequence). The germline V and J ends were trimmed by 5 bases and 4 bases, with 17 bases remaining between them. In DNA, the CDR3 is TGTGCCAGCAGTCCACGGGGTAGGAACTTCTATGGCTACACCTTC. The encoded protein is CASSPRGRNFYGYTF.

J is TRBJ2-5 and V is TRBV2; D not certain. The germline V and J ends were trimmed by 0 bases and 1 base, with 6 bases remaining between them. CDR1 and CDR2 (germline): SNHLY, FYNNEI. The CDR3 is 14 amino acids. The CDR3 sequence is CASSEAWLQETQYF. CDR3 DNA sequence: TGTGCCAGCAGTGAAGCTTGGCTCCAAGAGACCCAGTACTTC.

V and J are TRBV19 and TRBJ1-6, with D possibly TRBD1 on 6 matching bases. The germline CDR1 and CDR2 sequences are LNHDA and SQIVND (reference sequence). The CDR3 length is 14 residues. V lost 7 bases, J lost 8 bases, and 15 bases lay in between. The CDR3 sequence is CASTGGGGDSPLHF. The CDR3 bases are TGTGCCAGTACTGGGGGAGGGGGGGATTCACCCCTCCACTTT.

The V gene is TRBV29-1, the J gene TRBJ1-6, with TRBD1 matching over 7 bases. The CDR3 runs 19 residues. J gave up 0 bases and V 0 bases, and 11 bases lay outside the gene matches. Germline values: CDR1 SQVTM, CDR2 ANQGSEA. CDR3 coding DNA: TGCAGCGTTGAAGATCCGCCCGGGACAGAAAACTCCTATAATTCACCCCTCCACTTT. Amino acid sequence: CSVEDPPGTENSYNSPLHF.

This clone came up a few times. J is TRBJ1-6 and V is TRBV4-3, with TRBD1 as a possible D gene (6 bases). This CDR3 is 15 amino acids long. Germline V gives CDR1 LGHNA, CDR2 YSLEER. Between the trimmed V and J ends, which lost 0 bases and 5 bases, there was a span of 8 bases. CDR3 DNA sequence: TGCGCCAGCAGCCAAGAGCAGGGGAATAATTCACCCCTCCACTTT. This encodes CASSQEQGNNSPLHF.